This T cell receptor beta chain came from a study of shared clonotypes between healthy human individuals. Across the whole study: Contributing individuals were a couple of females and a few males aged 18 to 49. Findings of the study overall: Richness estimates generally favored naive over memory subsets. The sharing of 4% to 5.5% of naive CD4 clonotypes was seen across several donors.

Worth noting for this clone: Its antigen is currently unknown.

This CDR3 comprises 13 residues. The trim removed 5 bases at V and 8 bases at J, leaving 7 bases unmatched. Germline V gene lookup returns CDR1 SGHTA and CDR2 FQGTGA. The assay used deep level. Produced via immunoSEQ multiplex PCR; TCRdb's table is partial and in-frame only. The sample holds about 710,000 clones, around 73% seen once. The sequenced material came from memory CD4+ T cells sorted from blood. Subset noted: CD45RA-negative fraction. This sequence joins TRBV7-3 and TRBJ2-3; the match to TRBD2 covers 7 bases. The source of this sequence is a woman in her 30s in good health. The CDR3 spells CASSHPSGGTQYF. The CDR3 DNA is TGTGCCAGCAGCCACCCTAGCGGAGGTACGCAGTATTTT.